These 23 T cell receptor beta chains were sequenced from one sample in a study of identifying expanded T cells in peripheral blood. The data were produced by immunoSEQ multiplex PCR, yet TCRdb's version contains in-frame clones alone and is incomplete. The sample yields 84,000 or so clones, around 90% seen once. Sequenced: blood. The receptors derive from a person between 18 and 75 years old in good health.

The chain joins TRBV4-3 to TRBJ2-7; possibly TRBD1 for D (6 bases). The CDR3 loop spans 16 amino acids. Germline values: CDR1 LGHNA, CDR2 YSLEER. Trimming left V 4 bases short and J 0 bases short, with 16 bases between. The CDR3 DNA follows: TGCGCCAGCAGCCGACTGCTCGACAGGAGCTCCTACGAGCAGTACTTC. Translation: CASSRLLDRSSYEQYF.

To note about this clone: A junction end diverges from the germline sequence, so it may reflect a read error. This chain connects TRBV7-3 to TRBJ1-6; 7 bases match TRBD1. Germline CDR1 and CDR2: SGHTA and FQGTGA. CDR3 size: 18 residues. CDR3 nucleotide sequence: TGTGCCAGCAGCTCCAAGGGACAGACGGGGAATAATAATTTACCCCTCCACTTT. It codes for CASSSKGQTGNNNLPLHF.

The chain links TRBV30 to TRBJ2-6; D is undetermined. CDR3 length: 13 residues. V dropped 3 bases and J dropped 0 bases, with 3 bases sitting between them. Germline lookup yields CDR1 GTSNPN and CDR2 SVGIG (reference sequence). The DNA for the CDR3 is TGTGCCTGGAGAGGCTCTGGGGCCAACGTCCTGACTTTC. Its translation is CAWRGSGANVLTF.

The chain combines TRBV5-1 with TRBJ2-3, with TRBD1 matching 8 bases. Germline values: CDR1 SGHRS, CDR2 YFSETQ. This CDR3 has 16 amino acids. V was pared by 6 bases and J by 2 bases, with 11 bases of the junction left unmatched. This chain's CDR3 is CASMGRQGLTTDTQYF. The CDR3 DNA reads TGCGCCAGCATGGGAAGACAGGGGCTGACCACAGATACGCAGTATTTT.

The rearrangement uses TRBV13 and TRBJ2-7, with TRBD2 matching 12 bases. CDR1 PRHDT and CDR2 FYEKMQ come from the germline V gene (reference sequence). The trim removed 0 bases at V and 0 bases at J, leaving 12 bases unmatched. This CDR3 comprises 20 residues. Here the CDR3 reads CASSLGLATSGGPFSYEQYF. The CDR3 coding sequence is TGTGCCAGCAGCTTAGGGTTGGCAACTAGCGGGGGGCCATTCTCCTACGAGCAGTACTTC. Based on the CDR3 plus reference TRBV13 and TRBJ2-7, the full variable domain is AAGVIQSPRHLIKEKRETATLKCYPIPRHDTVYWYQQGPGQDPQFLISFYEKMQSDKGSIPDRFSAQQFSDYHSELNMSSLELGDSALYFCASSLGLATSGGPFSYEQYFGPGTRLTVT.

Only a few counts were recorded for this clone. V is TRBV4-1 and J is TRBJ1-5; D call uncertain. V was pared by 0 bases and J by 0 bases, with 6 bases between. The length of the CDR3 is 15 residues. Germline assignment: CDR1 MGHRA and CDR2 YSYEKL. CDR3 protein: CASSQERRSNQPQHF. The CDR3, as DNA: TGCGCCAGCAGCCAAGAGCGACGTAGCAATCAGCCCCAGCATTTT.

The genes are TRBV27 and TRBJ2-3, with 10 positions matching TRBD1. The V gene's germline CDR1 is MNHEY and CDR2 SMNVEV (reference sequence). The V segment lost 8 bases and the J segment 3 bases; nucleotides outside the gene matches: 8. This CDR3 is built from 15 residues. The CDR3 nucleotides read TGTGCCAGCGGCTCCCGGGACAGGGGAACAGATACGCAGTATTTT. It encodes CASGSRDRGTDTQYF.

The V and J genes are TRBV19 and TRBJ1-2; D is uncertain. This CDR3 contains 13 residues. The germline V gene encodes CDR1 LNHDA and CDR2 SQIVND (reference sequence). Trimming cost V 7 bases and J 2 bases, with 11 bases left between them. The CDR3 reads CASNKVGNYGYTF. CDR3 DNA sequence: TGTGCCAGTAATAAGGTCGGCAACTATGGCTACACCTTC.

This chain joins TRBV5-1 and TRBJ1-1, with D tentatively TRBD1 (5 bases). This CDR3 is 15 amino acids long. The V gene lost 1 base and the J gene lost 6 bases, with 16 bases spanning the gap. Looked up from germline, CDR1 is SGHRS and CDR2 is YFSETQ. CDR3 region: CASSLSAGSDAEAFF. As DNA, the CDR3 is TGCGCCAGCAGCTTGAGTGCAGGGTCGGACGCTGAAGCTTTCTTT.

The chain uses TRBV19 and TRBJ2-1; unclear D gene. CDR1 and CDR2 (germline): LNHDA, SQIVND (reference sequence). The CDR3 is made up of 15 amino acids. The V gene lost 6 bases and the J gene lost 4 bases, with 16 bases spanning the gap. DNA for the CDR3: TGTGCCAGTAGCCCTCGACGAAGTGGATACAATGAGCAGTTCTTC. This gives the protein CASSPRRSGYNEQFF. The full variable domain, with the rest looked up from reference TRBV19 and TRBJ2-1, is DGGITQSPKYLFRKEGQNVTLSCEQNLNHDAMYWYRQDPGQGLRLIYYSQIVNDFQKGDIAEGYSVSREKKESFPLTVTSAQKNPTAFYLCASSPRRSGYNEQFFGPGTRLTVL.

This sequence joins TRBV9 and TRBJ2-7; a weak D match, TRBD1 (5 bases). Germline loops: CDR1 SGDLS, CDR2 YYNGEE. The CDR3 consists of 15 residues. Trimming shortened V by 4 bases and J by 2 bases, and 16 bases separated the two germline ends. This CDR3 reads CASSPRVGVTYEQYF. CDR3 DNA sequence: TGTGCCAGCAGCCCCCGGGTAGGGGTTACCTACGAGCAGTACTTC. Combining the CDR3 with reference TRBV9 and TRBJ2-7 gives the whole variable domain DSGVTQTPKHLITATGQRVTLRCSPRSGDLSVYWYQQSLDQGLQFLIQYYNGEERAKGNILERFSAQQFPDLHSELNLSSLELGDSALYFCASSPRVGVTYEQYFGPGTRLTVT.

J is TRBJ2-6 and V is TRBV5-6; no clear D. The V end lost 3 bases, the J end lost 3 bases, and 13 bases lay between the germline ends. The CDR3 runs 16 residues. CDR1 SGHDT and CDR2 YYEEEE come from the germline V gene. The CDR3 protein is CASSSTVGFGANVLTF. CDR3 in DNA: TGTGCCAGCAGCTCTACTGTGGGGTTTGGGGCCAACGTCCTGACTTTC.

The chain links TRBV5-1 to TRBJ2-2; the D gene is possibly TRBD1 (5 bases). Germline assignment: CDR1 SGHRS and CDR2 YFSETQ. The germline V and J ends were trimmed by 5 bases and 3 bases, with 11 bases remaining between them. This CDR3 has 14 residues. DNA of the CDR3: TGCGCCAGCAGACAAGCAGGGTACACCGGGGAGCTGTTTTTT. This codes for CASRQAGYTGELFF. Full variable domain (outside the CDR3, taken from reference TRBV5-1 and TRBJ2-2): KAGVTQTPRYLIKTRGQQVTLSCSPISGHRSVSWYQQTPGQGLQFLFEYFSETQRNKGNFPGRFSGRQFSNSRSEMNVSTLELGDSALYLCASRQAGYTGELFFGEGSRLTVL.

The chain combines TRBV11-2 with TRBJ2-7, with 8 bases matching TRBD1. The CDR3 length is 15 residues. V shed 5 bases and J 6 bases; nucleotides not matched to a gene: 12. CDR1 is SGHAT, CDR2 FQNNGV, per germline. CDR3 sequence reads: CASSPTGVLSGEQYF. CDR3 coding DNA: TGTGCCAGCAGCCCGACAGGGGTTTTGTCGGGCGAGCAGTACTTC.

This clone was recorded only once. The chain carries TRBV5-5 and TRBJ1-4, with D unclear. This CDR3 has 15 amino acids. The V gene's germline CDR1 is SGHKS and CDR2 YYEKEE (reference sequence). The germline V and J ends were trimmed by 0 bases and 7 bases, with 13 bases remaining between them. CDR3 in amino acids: CASSLGASGLEKLFF. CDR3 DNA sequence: TGTGCCAGCAGCTTGGGCGCTAGCGGGCTTGAAAAACTGTTTTTT. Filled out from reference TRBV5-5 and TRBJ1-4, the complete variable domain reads DAGVTQSPTHLIKTRGQQVTLRCSPISGHKSVSWYQQVLGQGPQFIFQYYEKEERGRGNFPDRFSARQFPNYSSELNVNALLLGDSALYLCASSLGASGLEKLFFGSGTQLSVL.

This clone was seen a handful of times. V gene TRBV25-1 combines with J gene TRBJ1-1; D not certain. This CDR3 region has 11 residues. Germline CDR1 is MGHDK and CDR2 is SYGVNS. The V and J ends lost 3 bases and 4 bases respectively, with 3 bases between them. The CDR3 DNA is TGTGCCAGCAGTGAGACCACTGAAGCTTTCTTT. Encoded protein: CASSETTEAFF.

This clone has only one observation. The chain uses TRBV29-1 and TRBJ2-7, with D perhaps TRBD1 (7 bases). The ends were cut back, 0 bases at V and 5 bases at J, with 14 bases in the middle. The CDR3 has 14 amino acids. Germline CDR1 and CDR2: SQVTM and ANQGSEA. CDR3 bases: TGCAGCGTTGAAGATCCCAGGGGGGCCGACGAGCAGTACTTC. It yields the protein CSVEDPRGADEQYF.

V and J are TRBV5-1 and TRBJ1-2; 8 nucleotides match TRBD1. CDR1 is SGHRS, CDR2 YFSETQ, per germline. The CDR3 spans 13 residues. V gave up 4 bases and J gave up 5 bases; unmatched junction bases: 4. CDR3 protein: CASSPRTGYGYTF. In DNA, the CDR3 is TGCGCCAGCAGCCCACGGACAGGGTATGGCTACACCTTC.

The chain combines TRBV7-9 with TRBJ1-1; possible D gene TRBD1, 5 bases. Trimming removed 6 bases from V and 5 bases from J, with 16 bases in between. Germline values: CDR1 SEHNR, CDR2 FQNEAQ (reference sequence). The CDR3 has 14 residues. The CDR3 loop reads CASRPPREGTEAFF. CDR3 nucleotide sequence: TGTGCCAGCAGACCCCCACGGGAGGGGACTGAAGCTTTCTTT.

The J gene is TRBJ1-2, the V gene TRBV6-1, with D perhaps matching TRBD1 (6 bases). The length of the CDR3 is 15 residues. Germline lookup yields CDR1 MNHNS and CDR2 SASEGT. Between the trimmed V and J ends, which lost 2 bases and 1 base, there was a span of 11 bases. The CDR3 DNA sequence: TGTGCCAGCAGTGAAAGGGGGGACGATAACTATGGCTACACCTTC. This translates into CASSERGDDNYGYTF.

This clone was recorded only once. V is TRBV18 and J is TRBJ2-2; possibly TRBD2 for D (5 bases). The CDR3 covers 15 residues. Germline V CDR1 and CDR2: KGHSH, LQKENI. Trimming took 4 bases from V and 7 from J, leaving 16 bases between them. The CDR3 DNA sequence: TGTGCCAGCTCACGAGACCCCACTAGAGACGGGGAGCTGTTTTTT. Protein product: CASSRDPTRDGELFF.

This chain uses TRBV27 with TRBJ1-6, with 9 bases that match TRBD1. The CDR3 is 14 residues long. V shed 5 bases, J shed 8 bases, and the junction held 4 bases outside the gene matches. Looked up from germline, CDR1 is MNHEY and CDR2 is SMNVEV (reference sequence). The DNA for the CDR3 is TGTGCCAGCAGTCGACAGGGGGAGGATTCACCCCTCCACTTT. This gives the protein CASSRQGEDSPLHF.

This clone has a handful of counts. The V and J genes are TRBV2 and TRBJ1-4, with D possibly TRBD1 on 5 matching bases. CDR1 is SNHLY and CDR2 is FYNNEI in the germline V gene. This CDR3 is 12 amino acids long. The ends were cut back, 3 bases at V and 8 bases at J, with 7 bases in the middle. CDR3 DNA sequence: TGTGCCAGCAGTGACCGGGGCGAAAAACTGTTTTTT. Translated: CASSDRGEKLFF.